These 27 T cell receptor beta chains were all obtained from the same sample, sequenced in a study of CD4+ T cells in melanoma (dated 2022 in TCRdb). Library preparation used the immunoSEQ multiplex PCR assay. Not all clones reach the TCRdb copy of this immuneACCESS table, which keeps in-frame sequences only. Checked studies attribute under half of the gap to unresolved V genes and leave the rest unexplained. The table for this sample lists 15,000 to 20,000 clones; about 85% of them were counted only once. Around 5% of the sample comes from the top ten. Material: cells from a culture (not recorded whether cultured in vitro). The receptors shown here come from a human donor with melanoma.

In this sample, this clone turned up once. J is TRBJ2-3 and V is TRBV5-8; 8 bases align to TRBD2. Germline V CDR1 and CDR2: SGHTS, YDEGEE. This CDR3 is 18 amino acids long. V lost 4 bases to trimming and J lost 1 base; unmatched junction nucleotides: 14. Written as DNA, the CDR3 is TGTGCCAGCAGCCCGGAGCGGGGGCCCTTACTACGCACAGATACGCAGTATTTT. It yields the protein CASSPERGPLLRTDTQYF.

This clone came up once. This sequence joins TRBV7-3 and TRBJ2-5; 9 bases line up with TRBD1. CDR3 length: 15 amino acids. The ends lost 5 bases at V and 7 bases at J; junction bases unmatched: 11. CDR1 is SGHTA, CDR2 FQGTGA, per germline. CDR3: CASSPQGQGLATQYF. The DNA of the CDR3 is TGTGCCAGCAGCCCCCAGGGACAGGGATTGGCGACCCAGTACTTC.

This clone was detected only once. The chain joins TRBV6-5 to TRBJ1-2; D uncertain. V lost 5 bases and J 4 bases, leaving 14 bases between the germline ends. From germline, CDR1 is MNHEY and CDR2 SVGAGI. The CDR3 is made up of 14 amino acids. The chain's CDR3 is CASSPAVRTYGYTF. The CDR3, as DNA: TGTGCCAGCAGTCCTGCGGTGCGGACCTATGGCTACACCTTC.

CDR3 nucleotide sequence: TGTGCCAGCAGCGAAACGGGGTTAAACTCTGGAAACACCATATATTTT. Translation gives CASSETGLNSGNTIYF. This chain uses TRBV9 with TRBJ1-3; D is undetermined. Germline V gene lookup returns CDR1 SGDLS and CDR2 YYNGEE. The CDR3 has 16 amino acids. V was cut by 3 bases and J by 0 bases, with 13 bases left in between.

The V and J genes are TRBV2 and TRBJ2-7, with unresolved D. Germline V gene lookup returns CDR1 SNHLY and CDR2 FYNNEI. Trimming removed 4 bases from V and 0 bases from J, with 7 bases in between. CDR3 size: 13 residues. In DNA, the CDR3 is TGTGCCAGCAGTGTGGTCAGCTCCTACGAGCAGTACTTC. It yields the protein CASSVVSSYEQYF.

This chain uses TRBV7-9 with TRBJ1-1; D perhaps matches TRBD1 (5 bases). Germline CDR1 reads SEHNR; CDR2 reads FQNEAQ (reference sequence). Trimming cost V 1 base and J 6 bases, with 15 bases left between them. The CDR3 has 15 amino acids. The CDR3 DNA sequence: TGTGCCAGCAGCTTAGGACCGGGGACGTACGCTGAAGCTTTCTTT. Its protein is CASSLGPGTYAEAFF.

This sequence joins TRBV5-1 and TRBJ2-7; 14 bases match TRBD2. This CDR3 has 14 residues. The trim removed 4 bases at V and 6 bases at J, leaving 3 bases unmatched. Per the germline V gene, CDR1 is SGHRS and CDR2 is YFSETQ. Here the CDR3 reads CASSRGLAGVEQYF. In nucleotides, the CDR3 is TGCGCCAGCAGCCGGGGACTAGCGGGGGTCGAGCAGTACTTC. The full variable domain, rest sourced from reference TRBV5-1 and TRBJ2-7, is KAGVTQTPRYLIKTRGQQVTLSCSPISGHRSVSWYQQTPGQGLQFLFEYFSETQRNKGNFPGRFSGRQFSNSRSEMNVSTLELGDSALYLCASSRGLAGVEQYFGPGTRLTVT.

This chain links TRBV7-3 with TRBJ2-5; perhaps D is TRBD1 or TRBD2 (5 bases each). Germline V gene sequence: CDR1 SGHTA, CDR2 FQGTGA. This CDR3 region has 16 residues. Trimming shortened V by 1 base and J by 2 bases, and 14 bases separated the two germline ends. CDR3 DNA sequence: TGTGCCAGCAGCTTAAGGGGCCCGGGGCTTCAAGAGACCCAGTACTTC. This codes for CASSLRGPGLQETQYF.

The gene calls are TRBV6-5 and TRBJ1-1, with a possible D match to TRBD1 (5 bases). The CDR3 spans 12 residues. Germline V gene data show CDR1 as MNHEY and CDR2 as SVGAGI. Trimming stripped 4 bases from V and 6 bases from J, with 9 bases between. The CDR3 reads CASSSRGAEAFF. DNA of the CDR3: TGTGCCAGCAGTTCGCGAGGGGCTGAAGCTTTCTTT.

The chain is built from TRBV30 and TRBJ2-5; D might be TRBD1 (6 bases). Trimming stripped 0 bases from V and 1 base from J, with 15 bases between. The CDR3 has 16 residues. Germline loops: CDR1 GTSNPN, CDR2 SVGIG (reference sequence). The CDR3 DNA reads as TGTGCCTGGAGTGTCAGGGACATATGGGTCCAAGAGACCCAGTACTTC. Protein sequence: CAWSVRDIWVQETQYF.

The chain links TRBV5-8 to TRBJ2-5; TRBD2 is a possible D gene (6 bases). Germline values: CDR1 SGHTS, CDR2 YDEGEE. The CDR3 runs to 14 residues. The germline V and J ends were trimmed by 4 bases and 2 bases, with 12 bases remaining between them. CDR3 nucleotide sequence: TGTGCCAGCAGCCATGGGACTTTACAAGAGACCCAGTACTTC. Encoded protein: CASSHGTLQETQYF.

This clone showed up just once. This chain uses TRBV7-8 with TRBJ2-7; D may be TRBD2 (5 bases). The V gene lost 3 bases and the J gene lost 3 bases, with 9 bases spanning the gap. Germline assignment: CDR1 SGHVS and CDR2 FQNEAQ. This CDR3 contains 13 residues. In DNA form, the CDR3 reads TGTGCCAGCAGCTTTACTAGTAACTACGAGCAGTACTTC. Protein: CASSFTSNYEQYF.

The rearrangement uses TRBV18 and TRBJ2-7; TRBD1 is a possible D gene (5 bases). This CDR3 spans 13 amino acids. CDR1 KGHSH and CDR2 LQKENI come from the germline V gene. The V gene lost 3 bases and the J gene lost 2 bases, with 8 bases spanning the gap. DNA of the CDR3: TGTGCCAGCTCACCGTCCAGGGCCTACGAGCAGTACTTC. It yields the protein CASSPSRAYEQYF.

The rearrangement joins TRBV6-1 to TRBJ2-4; no firm D call. The CDR3 spans 15 residues. V was clipped by 6 bases and J by 0 bases, with 12 bases between them. The germline V gene encodes CDR1 MNHNS and CDR2 SASEGT. CDR3 protein: CASSPDGLAKNIQYF. The CDR3 bases are TGTGCCAGCAGCCCGGACGGGCTAGCCAAAAACATTCAGTACTTC.

The V gene is TRBV2, the J gene TRBJ2-2; D is undetermined. The CDR3 sequence is 12 residues long. Trimming took 7 bases from V and 3 from J, leaving 6 bases between them. Germline V gene sequence: CDR1 SNHLY, CDR2 FYNNEI. CDR3 sequence reads: CASKRYTGELFF. Written as DNA, the CDR3 is TGTGCCAGCAAAAGGTACACCGGGGAGCTGTTTTTT.

The rearrangement links TRBV5-1 to TRBJ1-6; a possible D gene is TRBD1 (5 bases). Per the germline V gene, CDR1 is SGHRS and CDR2 is YFSETQ. Between the trimmed V and J ends, which lost 6 bases and 7 bases, there was a span of 11 bases. The CDR3 sequence is 13 residues long. The CDR3 here is CASKVGDNSPLHF. CDR3 in DNA: TGCGCCAGCAAAGTTGGGGACAATTCACCCCTCCACTTT.

The sample holds one count of this clone. The chain has TRBV15 and TRBJ2-7, with 14 bases lining up with TRBD2. Germline V CDR1 and CDR2: LNHNV, YYDKDF (reference sequence). The CDR3 has 16 amino acids. Trimming cost V 5 bases and J 5 bases; bases outside gene matches: 8. Here the CDR3 reads CATSRTSGGSRDEQYF. The CDR3 region has the DNA TGTGCCACCAGCCGGACTAGCGGGGGGTCTCGGGACGAGCAGTACTTC. Full variable domain (rest looked up from reference TRBV15 and TRBJ2-7): DAMVIQNPRYQVTQFGKPVTLSCSQTLNHNVMYWYQQKSSQAPKLLFHYYDKDFNNEADTPDNFQSRRPNTSFCFLDIRSPGLGDTAMYLCATSRTSGGSRDEQYFGPGTRLTVT.

In the case of this clone: One end of the junction fails to match germline, which may point to a read error. J is TRBJ1-6 and V is TRBV7-9; 8 positions match TRBD1. The germline gives CDR1 SEHNR, CDR2 FQNEAQ (reference sequence). The CDR3 has 13 amino acids. This CDR3 is CASSSGQGGSVNF. CDR3 coding DNA: TGTGCCAGCAGCTCCGGACAGGGTGGGTCGGTAAACTTT.

The rearrangement joins TRBV7-3 to TRBJ1-6; D is perhaps TRBD1 (5 bases). Per the germline V gene, CDR1 is SGHTA and CDR2 is FQGTGA. Trimming left V 2 bases short and J 9 bases short, with 17 bases between. The CDR3 runs 16 residues. CDR3 sequence reads: CASSLGGRRDGSPLHF. In DNA form, the CDR3 reads TGTGCCAGCAGCTTAGGTGGCAGGCGGGACGGTTCACCCCTCCACTTT.

The rearrangement joins TRBV7-9 to TRBJ1-5; D unresolved. Germline V gene lookup returns CDR1 SEHNR and CDR2 FQNEAQ (reference sequence). The CDR3 has 13 amino acids. V was pared by 1 base and J by 5 bases, with 6 bases between. CDR3: CASSLGGYQPQHF. In nucleotides, the CDR3 is TGTGCCAGCAGCTTAGGGGGATATCAGCCCCAGCATTTT.

To note about this clone: At one of its ends the junction is not consistent with the germline gene, which may arise from a read error. The chain has TRBV7-7 and TRBJ2-2; D ambiguous. CDR1 SSHAT and CDR2 FNYEAQ come from the germline V gene (reference sequence). CDR3 length: 14 residues. The CDR3 here is CASSLSLGTGELFF. The CDR3 DNA is TGTGCTAGCAGCTTAAGTTTGGGAACCGGGGAGCTGTTTTTT.

The rearrangement uses TRBV4-1 and TRBJ1-4; D call uncertain. V was clipped by 1 base and J by 3 bases, with 9 bases between them. Germline V gene sequence: CDR1 MGHRA, CDR2 YSYEKL. This CDR3 is built from 15 residues. DNA for the CDR3: TGCGCCAGCAGCCAAGGGGCAGGTTCTAATGAAAAACTGTTTTTT. This codes for CASSQGAGSNEKLFF.

This clone came up once. The chain combines TRBV2 with TRBJ1-1; D unclear. Deletions cut 6 bases from V and 7 bases from J, with 15 bases between. The CDR3 has 13 amino acids. Germline V gene data show CDR1 as SNHLY and CDR2 as FYNNEI. This chain's CDR3 is CASRAAYGGEAFF. CDR3 in DNA: TGTGCCAGCAGGGCAGCCTACGGTGGTGAAGCTTTCTTT.

This chain uses TRBV11-3 with TRBJ2-1; possible D gene TRBD2, 5 bases. The CDR3 extends over 17 amino acids. CDR1 SGHNT and CDR2 YENEEA come from the germline V gene. V lost 5 bases and J 0 bases, leaving 17 bases between the germline ends. CDR3 DNA sequence: TGTGCCAGCAGCCCCTCGGGAAGGGCGAGCTCCTACAATGAGCAGTTCTTC. Translated: CASSPSGRASSYNEQFF. The variable domain in full, with the rest retrieved from reference TRBV11-3 and TRBJ2-1, is EAGVVQSPRYKIIEKKQPVAFWCNPISGHNTLYWYLQNLGQGPELLIRYENEEAVDDSQLPKDRFSAERLKGVDSTLKIQPAELGDSAVYLCASSPSGRASSYNEQFFGPGTRLTVL.

V is TRBV25-1 and J is TRBJ1-4; D ambiguous. Germline CDR1 MGHDK, CDR2 SYGVNS. The V end lost 6 bases, the J end lost 5 bases, and 7 bases lay between the germline ends. The CDR3 spans 12 residues. CDR3 in DNA: TGTGCCAGCAGAGGATCAAATGAAAAACTGTTTTTT. This codes for CASRGSNEKLFF.

CDR3 sequence reads: CASSEGRSYGYTF. The CDR3 region has the DNA TGTGCCAGCAGCGAAGGGAGGAGCTATGGCTACACCTTC. The rearrangement links TRBV14 to TRBJ1-2; unclear D gene. Trimming stripped 5 bases from V and 4 bases from J, with 11 bases between. CDR1 and CDR2 (germline): SGHDN, FVKESK. CDR3 size: 13 residues. Filled out from reference TRBV14 and TRBJ1-2, the complete variable domain reads EAGVTQFPSHSVIEKGQTVTLRCDPISGHDNLYWYRRVMGKEIKFLLHFVKESKQDESGMPNNRFLAERTGGTYSTLKVQPAELEDSGVYFCASSEGRSYGYTFGSGTRLTVV.

In its sample, this clone was seen once. The J gene is TRBJ2-5, the V gene TRBV7-7; D tentatively reads TRBD1 or TRBD2 (6 bases each). Germline values: CDR1 SSHAT, CDR2 FNYEAQ (reference sequence). This CDR3 has 12 residues. As DNA, the CDR3 is TGTGCTAGCGGCCAGCAGGGGGAGACCCAGTACTTC. Protein: CASGQQGETQYF.